This paragraph covers one TCR beta chain sequence. As yet, its antigen is unknown. Germline V gene lookup returns CDR1 LNHDA and CDR2 SQIVND (reference sequence). The CDR3 is 14 residues long. Trimming took off 5 bases at V and 3 bases at J, with 12 bases between the two ends. TCRdb's table, derived via immunoSEQ multiplex PCR, lists solely in-frame clones and lacks some. This sample has about 85,000 clones, with 75% to 90% found just once. These data are taken from a study of identifying expanded T cells in peripheral blood. Overall study findings and caveats: Across healthy donors, higher total template counts meant significantly greater roughly 2-week count variance.

Material for sequencing was blood. This chain connects TRBV19 to TRBJ2-3, with D perhaps matching TRBD2 (6 bases). The sequence was obtained from a person aged 18 to 75 in good health. The CDR3 nucleotides read TGTGCCAGTAGTGGGGCCCGGGGGACAGATACGCAGTATTTT. The encoded protein is CASSGARGTDTQYF.